These 16 T cell receptor beta chains were sequenced from one sample in a study of T cells in Graves' hyperthyroidism and ophthalmopathy. TCR beta CDR3 sequences were amplified from RNA transcripts. First-round RT-PCR targeting the TCR CDR3 was performed with the HTBI primer set. MiXCR, run by TCRdb on the multiplex PCR reads, gives a single entry per CDR3 protein. This sample has approximately 600,000 distinct CDR3 sequences, with roughly 20% found just once. The sample was blood. All receptors derive from a man aged 30 to 45 with Graves' ophthalmopathy.

This clonotype showed up many times. CDR3 in DNA: TGTGCCAGCAGCCTACAGGGGGCTGGGAACACTGAAGCTTTCTTT. It specifies CASSLQGAGNTEAFF. This chain connects TRBV28 to TRBJ1-1; TRBD1 aligns across 9 bases. The CDR3 sequence is 15 residues long. J lost 1 base, V lost 6 bases, and 6 bases had no gene match. The germline gives CDR1 MDHEN, CDR2 SYDVKM.

This clonotype was counted between two and nine times. The V call is TRBV6-5, the J call TRBJ2-1; TRBD2 agrees at 12 bases. The germline V gene encodes CDR1 MNHEY and CDR2 SVGAGI. With 3 bases clipped from V and 0 bases from J, the junction kept 6 bases outside the gene matches. The CDR3 sequence is 18 residues long. For the CDR3, the DNA is TGTGCCAGCAGTTATAGTACTAGCGGGAGGAGCTCCTACAATGAGCAGTTCTTC. This codes for CASSYSTSGRSSYNEQFF.

There are many counts of this clonotype. V and J are TRBV20-1 and TRBJ2-7; no firm D call. The CDR3 spans 13 residues. Between the trimmed V and J ends, which lost 8 bases and 0 bases, there was a span of 14 bases. Germline V gene data show CDR1 as DFQATT and CDR2 as SNEGSKA (reference sequence). CDR3 region: CSTAPLSSYEQYF. The CDR3 DNA sequence: TGCAGTACCGCACCTTTGAGCTCCTACGAGCAGTACTTC.

This chain connects TRBV10-1 to TRBJ2-1; 13 bases match TRBD2. V shed 6 bases, J shed 0 bases, and the junction held 5 bases outside the gene matches. In germline, CDR1 is WNHNN, CDR2 SYGVQD (reference sequence). The CDR3 runs to 17 residues. The CDR3 nucleotides read TGCGCCAGCAGCCGACTAGCGGGAGGTGCCTCCTACAATGAGCAGTTCTTC. Translating gives CASSRLAGGASYNEQFF.

A word on this clonotype: This could be a read error, since a much larger clone is one nucleotide away. V usage is TRBV2 and J usage is TRBJ2-1; TRBD2 matches at 7 bases. The CDR3 contains 13 residues. Germline assignment: CDR1 SNHLY and CDR2 FYNNEI. V gave up 6 bases and J gave up 8 bases; unmatched junction bases: 7. CDR3 residues: CASSIGGGDEQFF. CDR3 sequence (DNA): TGTGCCAGCAGCATTGGCGGGGGAGATGAGCAGTTCTTC.

This clonotype occurred a few times. This rearrangement joins TRBV2 to TRBJ2-7; D unclear. CDR1 SNHLY and CDR2 FYNNEI come from the germline V gene. This CDR3 region has 15 residues. With 2 bases removed from V and 7 bases from J, the gap between germline ends came to 18 bases. The CDR3 nucleotides are TGTGCCAGCAGTGAAACCGGCTTAAAAGACGAGGAGCAGTACTTC. Protein product: CASSETGLKDEEQYF. The full variable domain, its missing parts supplied by reference TRBV2 and TRBJ2-7, is EPEVTQTPSHQVTQMGQEVILRCVPISNHLYFYWYRQILGQKVEFLVSFYNNEISEKSEIFDDQFSVERPDGSNFTLKIRSTKLEDSAMYFCASSETGLKDEEQYFGPGTRLTVT.

This clonotype showed up just a few times. One junction end disagrees with the germline gene, perhaps due to a read error. This chain links TRBV29-1 with TRBJ2-1; 7 bases fit TRBD2. The CDR3 consists of 14 residues. Germline values: CDR1 SQVTM, CDR2 ANQGSEA. For the CDR3, the DNA is TGCAGCGTAGAAGAAGCGGGATCCTACAATGAGCAGTTCTTC. Translation gives CSVEEAGSYNEQFF.

This clonotype has only a few counts. The chain is built from TRBV6-1 and TRBJ2-2; 7 bases are a match to TRBD1. Germline V gene data show CDR1 as MNHNS and CDR2 as SASEGT. The ends lost 5 bases at V and 2 bases at J; junction bases unmatched: 8. The CDR3 has 16 amino acids. CDR3 protein: CASSSLGQTNTGELFF. In DNA, the CDR3 is TGTGCCAGCAGTTCCTTGGGACAGACAAACACCGGGGAGCTGTTTTTT.

The CDR3 sequence is CASSRDRGGKTQYF. The CDR3 bases are TGTGCCAGCAGTCGGGACAGGGGCGGGAAGACCCAGTACTTC. This chain links TRBV6-1 with TRBJ2-5, with TRBD1 identical over 10 bases. The CDR3 consists of 14 residues. Germline CDR1 is MNHNS and CDR2 is SASEGT. The V segment lost 5 bases and the J segment 6 bases; nucleotides outside the gene matches: 6.

In this sample, this clonotype turned up many times. The chain has TRBV18 and TRBJ1-4; D possibly corresponds to TRBD1 (6 bases). The germline V gene encodes CDR1 KGHSH and CDR2 LQKENI. The germline V and J ends were trimmed by 4 bases and 4 bases, with 13 bases remaining between them. This CDR3 spans 15 amino acids. The chain's CDR3 is CASSQTDRLNEKLFF. The CDR3 DNA reads TGTGCCAGCTCACAAACGGACAGACTTAATGAAAAACTGTTTTTT.

This clonotype was counted ten times or more. The V and J genes are TRBV3-1 and TRBJ2-1; TRBD2 matches 13 bases. From germline, CDR1 is LGHDT and CDR2 YNNKEL (reference sequence). The V and J ends lost 4 bases and 8 bases, in that order; junction bases with no gene match: 5. This CDR3 is 15 amino acids long. The CDR3 loop reads CASSPGTSGTDEQFF. The CDR3 DNA follows: TGTGCCAGCAGCCCAGGGACTAGCGGGACGGATGAGCAGTTCTTC.

The chain carries TRBV18 and TRBJ2-7, with TRBD1 matching 9 bases. CDR3 length equals 16 residues. Trimming cost V 6 bases and J 4 bases; bases outside gene matches: 13. The V gene's germline CDR1 is KGHSH and CDR2 LQKENI. The CDR3 sequence is CASSSPSGTGPYEQYF. In nucleotides, the CDR3 is TGTGCCAGCTCCAGCCCGTCCGGGACAGGGCCTTACGAGCAGTACTTC.

CDR3 loop: CASSPRQDYGYTF. The CDR3 bases are TGTGCCAGCTCACCAAGGCAGGACTATGGCTACACCTTC. This chain links TRBV18 with TRBJ1-2; D is undetermined. CDR1 and CDR2 from the germline V gene are KGHSH and LQKENI. V gave up 2 bases and J gave up 3 bases, with 7 bases separating them. The CDR3 covers 13 residues.

In this sample, this clonotype turned up many times. The rearrangement joins TRBV5-1 to TRBJ2-1; TRBD2 agrees at 14 bases. V lost 4 bases, J lost 13 bases, and 4 bases stayed unmatched. The CDR3 length is 13 residues. Germline CDR1 and CDR2: SGHRS and YFSETQ. The CDR3 bases are TGCGCCAGCAGCATAGGGACTAGCGGGAGACAGTTCTTC. Translated: CASSIGTSGRQFF.

This clonotype occurred many times. The chain combines TRBV7-2 with TRBJ2-5; 8 bases are shared with TRBD2. V dropped 4 bases and J dropped 5; count of bases not matched to a gene: 9. This CDR3 contains 15 residues. The germline gives CDR1 SGHTA, CDR2 FQGNSA. CDR3 DNA sequence: TGTGCCAGCAGCTCCCGGGGCGGGAGGAGCGAGACCCAGTACTTC. Translated: CASSSRGGRSETQYF.

The chain joins TRBV6-1 to TRBJ2-1; no reliable D call. Trimming left V 7 bases short and J 3 bases short, with 10 bases between. Germline CDR1 and CDR2: MNHNS and SASEGT. This CDR3 is built from 13 residues. The CDR3 bases are TGTGCCAGCATTAGACCTATCTACAATGAGCAGTTCTTC. This encodes CASIRPIYNEQFF.